The rows below give T cell receptor beta chains drawn from one sample of a study of blood T cell repertoires in COVID-19. The method was immunoSEQ multiplex PCR; TCRdb's version includes in-frame clones alone and lacks a portion of them. In the table there are roughly 570,000 clones, roughly nine tenths of which are singletons. Sequencing used peripheral blood. Receptors were obtained from a woman between 50 and 59 years old with COVID-19, enrolled during active disease. CDR3s include the opening cysteine and the closing phenylalanine or tryptophan. The order of the fields is D gene, V gene, J gene, clone size, CDR3 DNA, CDR3 protein. D genes are given only for firm matches. The size of a clone is reported for some rows only, either as once, few or many, or as a class for expanded clones.

-	TRBV12-3/TRBV12-4	TRBJ1-1	-	TGTGCCAGCAGTTACAGGGTGAACACTGAAGCTTTCTTT	CASSYRVNTEAFF
-	TRBV3-1/TRBV3-2	TRBJ1-2	-	TGTGCCAGCCGGGATCGGGGGTCGGATGGCTACACCTTC	CASRDRGSDGYTF
TRBD1	TRBV4-1	TRBJ2-1	-	TGCGCCAGCAGCCGAGGACAGGGGGTCTACAATGAGCAGTTCTTC	CASSRGQGVYNEQFF
-	TRBV13	TRBJ2-1	-	TGTGCCAGCAGCTTCAACCTCCGGACAGTAAACAATGAGCAGTTCTTC	CASSFNLRTVNNEQFF
-	TRBV11-3	TRBJ2-7	-	TGTGCCAGCAGCTTCTCACAGGTCAACGAGCAGTACTTC	CASSFSQVNEQYF
TRBD1	TRBV19	TRBJ1-6	-	TGTGCCAGTAGTATAGACCGGACAGGATCGGGGTCACCCCTCCACTTT	CASSIDRTGSGSPLHF
-	TRBV5-6	TRBJ2-5	-	TGTGCCAGCAGCTTGCGTCGTCGGGGTCAAGAGACCCAGTACTTC	CASSLRRRGQETQYF
TRBD1	TRBV19	TRBJ1-1	-	TGTGCCAGTTCTAGGGGGCGGACTGAAGCTTTCTTT	CASSRGRTEAFF
TRBD2	TRBV2	TRBJ2-5	-	TGTGCCAGCAGTGAACCCAGGGACTATGAGACCCAGTACTTC	CASSEPRDYETQYF
TRBD1	TRBV5-1	TRBJ2-7	-	TGCGCCAGCAGCAGCGCCGGGACAGGGACCTACGAGCAGTACTTC	CASSSAGTGTYEQYF
-	TRBV2	TRBJ2-7	-	TGTGCCAGCAGTCCTAGGTCCGAGCAGTACTTC	CASSPRSEQYF
TRBD1	TRBV5-4	TRBJ1-3	-	TGTGCCAGCAGCCGCACAGGGGTACCTGTCCGGGGAAACACCATATATTTT	CASSRTGVPVRGNTIYF
TRBD1	TRBV7-9	TRBJ1-2	-	TGTGCCAGCAGTCTCGGACAGGGCCGAGGCTACACCTTC	CASSLGQGRGYTF
-	TRBV2	TRBJ2-7	once	TGTGCCAGCAGGGTGGGGGCAGGGTGGATTAATAGCGAGCAGTACTTC	CASRVGAGWINSEQYF
-	TRBV27	TRBJ2-7	few	TGTGCCAGCAGTTTATCCCCCGGGGCCTACGAGCAGTACTTC	CASSLSPGAYEQYF
-	TRBV4-1	TRBJ2-2	-	TGCGCCAGCAGCCAAGACCGAGGCAGGGTGGCCGACACCGGGGAGCTGTTTTTT	CASSQDRGRVADTGELFF
-	TRBV6-1	TRBJ1-2	-	TGTGCCAGCAGTGAAGGGGCCGACTATGGCTACACCTTC	CASSEGADYGYTF
-	TRBV28	TRBJ2-5	-	TGTGCCAGCAGTTTAGGTTGGGGGCAAGGCCAAGAGACCCAGTACTTC	CASSLGWGQGQETQYF
TRBD1	TRBV5-6	TRBJ2-7	-	TGTGCCAGCAGCCTGGGACAGGGAGAGCAGTACTTC	CASSLGQGEQYF
-	TRBV25-1	TRBJ1-3	-	TGTGCCAGCAGCTTCGGGGGGGAAAACACCATATATTTT	CASSFGGENTIYF
-	TRBV5-4	TRBJ1-1	few	TGTGCCAGCAGCTTTGGGGGCGGGAACACTGAAGCTTTCTTT	CASSFGGGNTEAFF
-	TRBV15	TRBJ2-7	-	TGTGCCACCAGCAGAGATCTGGCAGGGATCTCCGAGCAGTACTTC	CATSRDLAGISEQYF
-	TRBV2	TRBJ1-4	-	TGTGCCAGCAGTGAAGGGGCACGAACAGGGAGGGACGAACTGTTTTTT	CASSEGARTGRDELFF
-	TRBV5-1	TRBJ1-1	-	TGCGCCAGCAGCTCCGGTCAGGCGAACACTGAAGCTTTCTTT	CASSSGQANTEAFF
TRBD1	TRBV5-1	TRBJ1-2	-	TGCGCCAGCAGCTTGGGGACAGGGAGCAACTATGGCTACACCTTC	CASSLGTGSNYGYTF
-	TRBV30	TRBJ1-6	-	TGTGCCTGGAGTCCTTCGGATAATTCACCCCTCCACTTT	CAWSPSDNSPLHF
TRBD1	TRBV14	TRBJ1-1	-	TGTGCCAGCAGCCGGGACAGATACACTGAAGCTTTCTTT	CASSRDRYTEAFF
TRBD1	TRBV7-2	TRBJ1-2	-	TGTGCCAGCAGCCCATCGACAGGGTATAACTATGGCTACACCTTC	CASSPSTGYNYGYTF
-	TRBV12-3/TRBV12-4	TRBJ1-3	-	TGTGCCAGCAGACGGGTCTCTGGAAACACCATATATTTT	CASRRVSGNTIYF
TRBD2	TRBV27	TRBJ2-3	-	TGTGCCAGCAGTTTAAGCGGGGGCACAGATACGCAGTATTTT	CASSLSGGTDTQYF
TRBD1	TRBV12-5	TRBJ1-2	-	TGTGCTAGTGGTTTTGACAGGGATTTCGATGGCTACACCTTC	CASGFDRDFDGYTF
TRBD1	TRBV6-4	TRBJ1-2	few	TGTGCCAGCAGTGAGGGACAGTCTCGACGAGAAGGCTACACCTTC	CASSEGQSRREGYTF
-	TRBV6-5	TRBJ1-1	-	TGTGCCAGCAGTTTTACTAGATTGGGCACTGAAGCTTTCTTT	CASSFTRLGTEAFF
-	TRBV5-1	TRBJ2-7	-	TGCGCCAGCAGCACTAACAGGGACTACGAGCAGTACTTC	CASSTNRDYEQYF
-	TRBV6-1	TRBJ2-5	-	TGTGCCAGCAGTGAAGCGCTGGCCCCGGGGGGCGAGACCCAGTACTTC	CASSEALAPGGETQYF
TRBD2	TRBV9	TRBJ2-3	-	TGTGCCAGCAGCGTATCGTCTAGCGGGGGTCAGAATACGCAGTATTTT	CASSVSSSGGQNTQYF
TRBD1	TRBV30	TRBJ1-1	-	TGTGCCTGGAGCACACAGGGGGCCGGGACTGAAGCTTTCTTT	CAWSTQGAGTEAFF
TRBD1	TRBV2	TRBJ2-1	once	TGTGCCAGCACAGGGGGAACGTACAATGAGCAGTTCTTC	CASTGGTYNEQFF
-	TRBV5-1	TRBJ1-5	-	TGCGCCAGCAGCTTGGGTACGGGTGGAGGGGTTGATCAGCCCCAGCATTTT	CASSLGTGGGVDQPQHF
TRBD1	TRBV5-6	TRBJ2-7	-	TGTGCCAGCAGCCAGGGGGCCCCCCTCGGGGAGCAGTACTTC	CASSQGAPLGEQYF
-	TRBV27	TRBJ2-7	-	TGTGCCAGCAGTTTTTATCAGGGGATAGGCGAGCAGTACTTC	CASSFYQGIGEQYF
-	TRBV11-2	TRBJ2-7	-	TGTGCCAGCAGCTTAGTTGGCGGTGAATCCTACGAGCAGTACTTC	CASSLVGGESYEQYF
-	TRBV18	TRBJ1-4	-	TGTGCCAGCTCACCGGACAGATCGACTAATGAAAAACTGTTTTTT	CASSPDRSTNEKLFF
-	TRBV14	TRBJ1-6	-	TGTGCCAGCAGCCAAACACGTAACTCACCCCTCCACTTT	CASSQTRNSPLHF
TRBD1	TRBV5-1	TRBJ1-2	-	TGCGCCAGCAGTTATGGGACAGGGGGCGGGATCCAAGGCTACACCTTC	CASSYGTGGGIQGYTF
-	TRBV2	TRBJ2-3	-	TGTGCCAGCCTAGCAGCAGATACGCAGTATTTT	CASLAADTQYF
TRBD1	TRBV5-1	TRBJ2-3	few	TGCGCCAGCAGCCGACCGGGGACAGGGGCGACAGATACGCAGTATTTT	CASSRPGTGATDTQYF
-	TRBV7-9	TRBJ1-1	-	TGTGCCAGCAGCTTAGATGGGCAGAACACTGAAGCTTTCTTT	CASSLDGQNTEAFF
-	TRBV9	TRBJ2-2	-	TGTGCCAGCAGCGTAGCTCAAAGGGGGATCGGGGAGCTGTTTTTT	CASSVAQRGIGELFF